This T cell receptor beta chain came from a study of CD8 T cells in Susac syndrome. The CDR3 totals 12 residues. V dropped 6 bases and J dropped 8 bases, with 17 bases sitting between them. Germline CDR1 is DFQATT and CDR2 is SNEGSKA (reference sequence). After extraction with the RNeasy kit, roughly 0.45 to 1 ug of the RNA was reverse transcribed using random hexamers. TCR beta CDR3 was amplified by immunoSEQ covering 54 Vbeta and 13 Jbeta. TCRdb redid the calling of the immunoSEQ multiplex PCR reads with MiXCR, one entry per CDR3 protein. This sample has roughly 130,000 distinct CDR3 sequences, with 90% to 95% found just once. The T cells that were sequenced for TCR beta were CD8+ and CD4+ cells from blood. Healthy donors were controls matched for age and sex. Negative isolation yielded CD4+ and CD8+ T cells, and FACS enriched TEMRA cells.

The chain combines TRBV20-1 with TRBJ2-7; D gene ambiguous. Input material: CD4+ T cells from PBMCs. This sequence was found in a human donor in good health. The CDR3 spells CSAPLPYGKQYF. CDR3 in DNA: TGCAGTGCCCCGCTCCCCTACGGAAAGCAGTACTTC.